This T cell receptor (beta chain) is drawn from a study of T-cell reconstitution after alpha-beta-depleted transplantation in children. The V and J ends lost 8 bases and 2 bases, in that order; junction bases with no gene match: 8. The CDR3 length is 14 residues. Unique molecular identifiers were incorporated when the TCRbeta library was constructed. Via MiXCR, TCRdb re-called the PCR reads, giving one row per CDR3 protein. Of about 980,000 distinct CDR3 sequences detected, about 26% appear once; the ten largest clones hold 28%. This clonotype was detected only a few times. The sequence was obtained from a boy younger than two who had a stem cell transplant for SCID, so the T cells may come from the graft donor. Sequencing used PBMCs, mostly from graft donor cells, obtained 360 days after TCRalphabeta/CD19-depleted stem cell transplant. The J gene is TRBJ2-7, the V gene TRBV12-3 or TRBV12-4; 8 bases agree with TRBD2. CDR3 amino acids: CASRSTGGAYEQYF. The DNA of the CDR3 is TGTGCCAGCCGCTCGACCGGGGGGGCCTACGAGCAGTACTTC.